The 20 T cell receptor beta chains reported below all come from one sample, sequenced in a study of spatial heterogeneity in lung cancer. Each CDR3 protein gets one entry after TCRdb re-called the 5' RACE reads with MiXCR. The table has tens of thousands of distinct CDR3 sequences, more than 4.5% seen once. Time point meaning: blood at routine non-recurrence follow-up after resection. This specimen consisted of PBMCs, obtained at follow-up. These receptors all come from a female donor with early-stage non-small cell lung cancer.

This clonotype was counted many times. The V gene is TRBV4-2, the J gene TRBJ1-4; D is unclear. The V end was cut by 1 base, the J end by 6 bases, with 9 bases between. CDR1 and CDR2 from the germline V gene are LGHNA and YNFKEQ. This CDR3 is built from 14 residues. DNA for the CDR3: TGTGCCAGCAGCCAAGTTGGGAGGGATGAAAAACTGTTTTTT. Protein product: CASSQVGRDEKLFF.

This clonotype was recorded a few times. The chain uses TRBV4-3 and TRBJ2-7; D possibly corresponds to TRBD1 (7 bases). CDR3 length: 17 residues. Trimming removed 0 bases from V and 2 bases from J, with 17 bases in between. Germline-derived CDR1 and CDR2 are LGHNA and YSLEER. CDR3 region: CASSQEVGGGFPYEQYF. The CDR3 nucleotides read TGCGCCAGCAGCCAAGAGGTCGGAGGGGGCTTCCCCTACGAGCAGTACTTC.

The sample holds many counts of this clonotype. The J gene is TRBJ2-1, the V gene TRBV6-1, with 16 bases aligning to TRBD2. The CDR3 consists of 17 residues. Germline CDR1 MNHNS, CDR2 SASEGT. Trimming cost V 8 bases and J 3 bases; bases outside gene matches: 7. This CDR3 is CASLGLAGGYNYNEQFF. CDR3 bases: TGTGCCAGCCTGGGACTAGCGGGGGGGTATAACTACAATGAGCAGTTCTTC.

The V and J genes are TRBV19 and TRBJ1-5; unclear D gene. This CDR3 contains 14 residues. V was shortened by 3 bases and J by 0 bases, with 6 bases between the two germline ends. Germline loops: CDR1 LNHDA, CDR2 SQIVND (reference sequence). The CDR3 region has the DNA TGTGCCAGTAGTATCGGGTATAGCAATCAGCCCCAGCATTTT. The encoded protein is CASSIGYSNQPQHF.

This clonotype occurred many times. The CDR3: CASSLRQGYEQYF. The CDR3 DNA follows: TGTGCCAGCAGTCTCAGACAGGGCTACGAGCAGTACTTC. The chain employs TRBV12-3 or TRBV12-4 and TRBJ2-7; 7 bases are shared with TRBD1. There are 13 residues in the CDR3. V shed 5 bases, J shed 3 bases, and the junction held 4 bases outside the gene matches.

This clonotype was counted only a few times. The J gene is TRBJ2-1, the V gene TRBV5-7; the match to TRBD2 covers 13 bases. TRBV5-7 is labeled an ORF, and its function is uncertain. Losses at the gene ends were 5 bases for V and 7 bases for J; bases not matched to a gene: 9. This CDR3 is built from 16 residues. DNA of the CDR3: TGTGCCAGCAGACAAACTAGCGGGAGGGCCGGGAATGAGCAGTTCTTC. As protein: CASRQTSGRAGNEQFF.

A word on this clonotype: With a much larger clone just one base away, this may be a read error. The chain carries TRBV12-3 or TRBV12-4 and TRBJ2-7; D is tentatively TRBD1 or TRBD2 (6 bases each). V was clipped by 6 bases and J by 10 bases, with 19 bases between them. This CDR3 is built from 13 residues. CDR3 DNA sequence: TGTGCCAGCAGCTTTGGCGGGACATGGTACCAGTACTTC. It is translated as CASSFGGTWYQYF.

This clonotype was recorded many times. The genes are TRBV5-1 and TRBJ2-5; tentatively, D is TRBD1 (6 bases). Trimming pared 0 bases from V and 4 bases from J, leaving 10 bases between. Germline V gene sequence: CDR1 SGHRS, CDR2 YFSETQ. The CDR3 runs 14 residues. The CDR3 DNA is TGCGCCAGCAGCTTGGTACAGGGCGCAGAGACCCAGTACTTC. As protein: CASSLVQGAETQYF.

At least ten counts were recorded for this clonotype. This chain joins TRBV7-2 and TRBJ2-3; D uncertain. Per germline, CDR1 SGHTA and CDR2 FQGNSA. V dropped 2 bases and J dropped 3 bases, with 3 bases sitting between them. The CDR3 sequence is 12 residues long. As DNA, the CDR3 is TGTGCCAGCAGCTTACCGACAGATACGCAGTATTTT. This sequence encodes CASSLPTDTQYF.

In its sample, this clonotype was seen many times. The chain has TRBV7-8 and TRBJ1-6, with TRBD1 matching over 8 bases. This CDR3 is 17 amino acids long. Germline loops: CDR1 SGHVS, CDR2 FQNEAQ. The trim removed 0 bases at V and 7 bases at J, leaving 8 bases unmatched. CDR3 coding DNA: TGTGCCAGCAGCTTAGCGGTGGGACAGGTTTTAAATTCACCCCTCCACTTT. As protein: CASSLAVGQVLNSPLHF.

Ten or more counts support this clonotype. Here the CDR3 reads CSASREIQETQYF. The CDR3 coding sequence is TGCAGTGCTAGTCGGGAGATCCAAGAGACCCAGTACTTC. The V and J genes are TRBV20-1 and TRBJ2-5, with a weak D call TRBD2 (6 bases). CDR3 length: 13 amino acids. Germline V gives CDR1 DFQATT, CDR2 SNEGSKA (reference sequence). Trimming took off 3 bases at V and 1 base at J, with 9 bases between the two ends.

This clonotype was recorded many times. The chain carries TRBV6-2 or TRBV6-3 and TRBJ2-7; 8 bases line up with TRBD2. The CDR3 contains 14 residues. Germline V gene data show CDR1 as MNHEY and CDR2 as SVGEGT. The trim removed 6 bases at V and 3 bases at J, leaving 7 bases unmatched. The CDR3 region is CASRPLAGHYEQYF. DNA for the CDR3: TGTGCCAGCAGACCCCTAGCGGGCCACTACGAGCAGTACTTC.

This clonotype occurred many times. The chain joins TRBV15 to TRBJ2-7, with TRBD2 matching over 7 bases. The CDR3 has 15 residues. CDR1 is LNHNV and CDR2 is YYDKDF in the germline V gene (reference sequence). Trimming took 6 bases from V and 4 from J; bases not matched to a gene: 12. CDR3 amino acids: CATRRDYQGEYEQYF. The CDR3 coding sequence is TGTGCCACCAGGAGGGACTACCAGGGCGAGTACGAGCAGTACTTC.

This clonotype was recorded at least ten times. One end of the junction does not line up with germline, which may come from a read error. Written as DNA, the CDR3 is TGTGCCAGCAGAGAAGGGACAGGGGGCTACACCTTC. Its protein product is CASREGTGGYTF. The rearrangement uses TRBV2 and TRBJ1-2; 9 nucleotides line up with TRBD1. Germline assignment: CDR1 SNHLY and CDR2 FYNNEI. This CDR3 comprises 12 residues.

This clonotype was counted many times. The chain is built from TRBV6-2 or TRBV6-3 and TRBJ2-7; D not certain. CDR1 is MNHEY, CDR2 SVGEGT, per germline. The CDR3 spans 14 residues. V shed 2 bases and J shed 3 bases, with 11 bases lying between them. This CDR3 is CASSYLGIGYEQYF. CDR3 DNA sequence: TGTGCCAGCAGTTACCTAGGGATCGGCTACGAGCAGTACTTC.

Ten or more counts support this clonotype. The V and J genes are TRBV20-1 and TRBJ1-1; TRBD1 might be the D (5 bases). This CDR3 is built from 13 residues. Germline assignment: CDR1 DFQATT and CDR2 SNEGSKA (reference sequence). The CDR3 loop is CSVRAPTNTEAFF. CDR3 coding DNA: TGCAGCGTCAGGGCACCTACGAACACTGAAGCTTTCTTT.

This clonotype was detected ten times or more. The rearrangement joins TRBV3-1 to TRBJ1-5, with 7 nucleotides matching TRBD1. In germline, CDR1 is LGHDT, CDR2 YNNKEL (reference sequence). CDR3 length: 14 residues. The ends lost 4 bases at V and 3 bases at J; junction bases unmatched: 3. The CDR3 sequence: CASSPQGSNQPQHF. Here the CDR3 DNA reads TGTGCCAGCAGCCCACAGGGGTCCAATCAGCCCCAGCATTTT.

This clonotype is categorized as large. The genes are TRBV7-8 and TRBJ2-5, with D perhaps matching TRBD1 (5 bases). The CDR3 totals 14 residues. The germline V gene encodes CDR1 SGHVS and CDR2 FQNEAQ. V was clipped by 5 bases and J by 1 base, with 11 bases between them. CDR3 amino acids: CASSLTVFQETQYF. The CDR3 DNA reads TGTGCCAGCAGCCTGACAGTCTTCCAAGAGACCCAGTACTTC.

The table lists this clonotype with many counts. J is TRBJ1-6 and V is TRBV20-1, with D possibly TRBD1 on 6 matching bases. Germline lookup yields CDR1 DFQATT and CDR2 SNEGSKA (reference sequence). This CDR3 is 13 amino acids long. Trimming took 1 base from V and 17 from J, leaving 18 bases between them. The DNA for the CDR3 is TGCAGTGCTAGAGCGGAGGTTGAGGACAGAATCCACTTT. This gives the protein CSARAEVEDRIHF.

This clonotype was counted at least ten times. CDR3 region: CSARADDRASYEQYF. Written as DNA, the CDR3 is TGCAGTGCTAGAGCCGACGACAGGGCCTCCTACGAGCAGTACTTC. V gene TRBV20-1 combines with J gene TRBJ2-7; TRBD1 agrees at 7 bases. CDR1 and CDR2 from the germline V gene are DFQATT and SNEGSKA (reference sequence). Trimming at V came to 1 base and at J to 0 bases, leaving 6 bases not matched to a gene. The CDR3 consists of 15 residues.